This T cell receptor (beta chain) was captured in a study of CD8 T cells in Susac syndrome. Findings of the study overall: A relatively small number of individuals underwent TCR sequencing and HLA analysis. Susac syndrome CD8+ repertoires were clonally expanded, most strongly in CD8+ TEMRA cells.

Trimming at V came to 5 bases and at J to 4 bases, leaving 9 bases not matched to a gene. The CDR3 has 16 amino acids. Germline-derived CDR1 and CDR2 are ENHRY and SYGVKD. In this sample, this clonotype turned up once. Its antigen is still unknown. Reverse transcription of roughly 0.5 to 1 ug RNA was carried out with random hexamers. One entry per CDR3 protein, called by TCRdb with MiXCR from the immunoSEQ multiplex PCR reads. This sample has fewer than 90,000 distinct CDR3 sequences, with approximately 95% found just once. The clonotype comes from a human donor with Susac syndrome. The gene calls are TRBV10-3 and TRBJ2-2, with 8 positions matching TRBD1. Sequenced material: CD8+ T cells from PBMCs. This CDR3 reads CAISPDRGAGTGELFF. The CDR3 nucleotides read TGTGCCATCAGTCCAGACAGGGGCGCAGGCACCGGGGAGCTGTTTTTT.